The TCR beta chain described here comes from a study of T cells after yellow fever vaccination. Notes on the study in general: Abundant clonotypes (contaminants from the bulk population) could be present in FACS-sorted repertoires. Re-detected after boosting: most primary clones, almost 98% of CD4 and roughly 88% of CD8.

CDR3 length equals 15 residues. TCRdb re-derived calls from the 5' RACE reads in MiXCR, one entry per CDR3 protein. The sample shows some 550,000 distinct CDR3 sequences, over 15% of them seen only once. This clonotype was detected only a few times. What it binds is not known. V usage is TRBV21-1 and J usage is TRBJ2-1; the table's D call of TRBD1 was not tested on the DNA. TRBV21-1 is a recognized pseudogene. Sequencing used PBMCs, obtained 15 days after the yellow fever booster vaccination. This clonotype was obtained from a young man who received the YFV17D yellow fever vaccine. The CDR3 is CASSNTPDRTFEQFF. As DNA, the CDR3 is TGTGCCAGCAGCAATACCCCGGACAGGACTTTCGAGCAGTTCTTC.